The entry below describes one TCR beta chain. The antigen is undetermined. The CDR3 totals 12 residues. The V end was cut by 4 bases, the J end by 5 bases, with 9 bases between. Per the germline V gene, CDR1 is SGHRS and CDR2 is YFSETQ. These data originate in a study of cytomegalovirus exposure and HLA in healthy donors. Study-wide points: In a later analysis, TCR beta V- and J-gene trimming was associated with a missense DCLRE1C variant. Most of the CMV-associated TCR beta chains (in a later analysis) appeared to be HLA-restricted.

The PCR was carried out with 60 Vbeta primers and 13 Jbeta primers. Clones were sequenced by immunoSEQ multiplex PCR, and TCRdb holds only the in-frame ones, with some missing. The table lists approximately 80,000 clones, more than 70% of them singletons. This TCR came from a male donor in good health and CMV-seropositive. Sequencing was carried out using PBMCs. The chain links TRBV5-1 to TRBJ1-2, with D possibly being TRBD1 (5 bases). In nucleotides, the CDR3 is TGCGCCAGCAGCCAAGGGACTTATGGCTACACCTTC. Protein sequence: CASSQGTYGYTF.